The 32 T cell receptor beta chains given below trace back to one sample, sequenced in a study of T cells in Graves' hyperthyroidism and ophthalmopathy. Amplification of TCR beta CDR3 regions used RNA as the template. Primed by the HTBI set, a first-round RT-PCR was run on the TCR CDR3. MiXCR, run by TCRdb on the multiplex PCR reads, gives a single entry per CDR3 protein. Among roughly 330,000 distinct CDR3 sequences listed, 16% were seen once. The sequenced material came from blood. These receptors were taken from a man younger than 40 with Graves' hyperthyroidism.

This rearrangement joins TRBV7-9 to TRBJ2-7, with D perhaps assigned TRBD1 or TRBD2 (5 bases each). This CDR3 comprises 17 residues. V shed 1 base and J shed 4 bases, with 20 bases lying between them. Per germline, CDR1 SEHNR and CDR2 FQNEAQ (reference sequence). CDR3 in amino acids: CASSLGIDPGPGYEQYF. The CDR3 region has the DNA TGTGCCAGCAGCTTAGGCATCGATCCGGGACCAGGGTACGAGCAGTACTTC. The whole variable domain, filled in from reference TRBV7-9 and TRBJ2-7, reads DTGVSQNPRHKITKRGQNVTFRCDPISEHNRLYWYRQTLGQGPEFLTYFQNEAQLEKSRLLSDRFSAERPKGSFSTLEIQRTEQGDSAMYLCASSLGIDPGPGYEQYFGPGTRLTVT.

The chain links TRBV7-3 to TRBJ2-5; 7 nucleotides match TRBD1. J lost 5 bases, V lost 5 bases, and 8 bases had no gene match. The CDR3 has 14 amino acids. CDR1 SGHTA and CDR2 FQGTGA come from the germline V gene. The CDR3 is CASSPRGQRETQYF. The CDR3 DNA sequence: TGTGCCAGCAGCCCCCGGGGACAGCGGGAGACCCAGTACTTC.

This clonotype was found once. The chain uses TRBV11-2 and TRBJ2-3, with 11 bases lining up with TRBD2. CDR1 is SGHAT, CDR2 FQNNGV, per germline. After removal of 5 bases from V and 4 bases from J, the junction contained 11 bases not matched to a gene. CDR3 size: 17 residues. CDR3 region: CASSETSGSSSADTQYF. DNA of the CDR3: TGTGCCAGCAGCGAAACTAGCGGGAGCAGTTCCGCAGATACGCAGTATTTT.

This clonotype was seen at least ten times. The chain joins TRBV7-8 to TRBJ1-5, with a possible D match to TRBD1 (6 bases). The CDR3 covers 21 residues. The germline V and J ends were trimmed by 0 bases and 0 bases, with 24 bases remaining between them. Looked up from germline, CDR1 is SGHVS and CDR2 is FQNEAQ. The chain's CDR3 is CASSLAVRDTRWRPSNQPQHF. DNA of the CDR3: TGTGCCAGCAGCTTAGCGGTTAGGGACACCCGCTGGAGACCTAGCAATCAGCCCCAGCATTTT.

The chain couples TRBV7-2 to TRBJ2-7; tentatively, D is TRBD1 (6 bases). The CDR3 extends over 13 amino acids. CDR1 SGHTA and CDR2 FQGNSA come from the germline V gene. V was clipped by 4 bases and J by 3 bases, with 10 bases between them. Written as DNA, the CDR3 is TGTGCCAGCAGCTCCCGACAGGACTACGAGCAGTACTTC. It is translated as CASSSRQDYEQYF.

This clonotype was detected many times. V gene TRBV2 combines with J gene TRBJ1-1, with 8 bases aligning to TRBD1. The ends lost 6 bases at V and 1 base at J; junction bases unmatched: 4. Germline-derived CDR1 and CDR2 are SNHLY and FYNNEI. This CDR3 contains 14 residues. The CDR3 is CASRRTGWNTEAFF. The CDR3 DNA is TGTGCCAGCAGGCGGACAGGGTGGAACACTGAAGCTTTCTTT.

This clonotype has a count of ten or more. The V and J genes are TRBV6-1 and TRBJ2-3; D is possibly TRBD2 (5 bases). Trimming took off 7 bases at V and 3 bases at J, with 14 bases between the two ends. The germline gives CDR1 MNHNS, CDR2 SASEGT. The CDR3 sequence is 14 residues long. This CDR3 is CASTEVPGTDTQYF. The CDR3 DNA reads TGTGCCAGCACGGAGGTCCCGGGAACAGATACGCAGTATTTT.

This clonotype was found a few times. The chain uses TRBV6-5 and TRBJ1-1; D is possibly TRBD1 (6 bases). The V and J ends lost 2 bases and 1 base respectively, with 14 bases between them. This CDR3 has 16 residues. Per germline, CDR1 MNHEY and CDR2 SVGAGI. CDR3 sequence reads: CASSYEGGYKNTEAFF. The CDR3 DNA reads as TGTGCCAGCAGTTACGAGGGGGGGTACAAGAACACTGAAGCTTTCTTT.

The chain recombines TRBV12-3 or TRBV12-4 with TRBJ2-2; D not certain. This CDR3 is built from 14 residues. Trimming removed 2 bases from V and 7 bases from J, with 11 bases in between. The CDR3, as DNA: TGTGCCAGCAGTTTAAACGCTAGAGGCGGGGAGCTGTTTTTT. It yields the protein CASSLNARGGELFF.

This clonotype was detected ten times or more. The rearrangement links TRBV2 to TRBJ2-3; unclear D gene. Per germline, CDR1 SNHLY and CDR2 FYNNEI. Trimming removed 9 bases at V and 1 base at J, with 11 bases between. The CDR3 length is 13 residues. The CDR3 sequence: CARSTGRTDTQYF. CDR3 in DNA: TGTGCCAGGTCTACTGGGCGCACAGATACGCAGTATTTT.

This clonotype was recorded a few times. This chain uses TRBV27 with TRBJ1-2; TRBD1 might be the D (6 bases). The CDR3 runs to 15 residues. Trimming cost V 0 bases and J 4 bases, with 12 bases left between them. CDR1 MNHEY and CDR2 SMNVEV come from the germline V gene (reference sequence). The CDR3 is CASSLSRGGPYGYTF. As DNA, the CDR3 is TGTGCCAGCAGTTTATCGAGGGGGGGGCCCTATGGCTACACCTTC.

The chain combines TRBV7-2 with TRBJ2-3, with D maybe TRBD2 (5 bases). Trimming pared 5 bases from V and 3 bases from J, leaving 24 bases between. Per germline, CDR1 SGHTA and CDR2 FQGNSA. The CDR3 consists of 18 residues. The CDR3 here is CASSPHLRVLIRTDTQYF. The CDR3 DNA is TGTGCCAGCAGCCCCCATTTGCGGGTGCTCATTCGTACAGATACGCAGTATTTT.

This clonotype turned up a few times. The chain combines TRBV9 with TRBJ2-3; a weak D match, TRBD2 (6 bases). CDR1 SGDLS and CDR2 YYNGEE come from the germline V gene. The CDR3 has 16 residues. Trimming took 1 base from V and 6 from J, leaving 18 bases between them. This CDR3 is CASSVNRELEGDTQYF. DNA of the CDR3: TGTGCCAGCAGCGTAAATCGGGAGCTTGAGGGGGATACGCAGTATTTT. The full variable domain, completed using reference TRBV9 and TRBJ2-3, is DSGVTQTPKHLITATGQRVTLRCSPRSGDLSVYWYQQSLDQGLQFLIQYYNGEERAKGNILERFSAQQFPDLHSELNLSSLELGDSALYFCASSVNRELEGDTQYFGPGTRLTVL.

In its sample, this clonotype was seen many times. The chain carries TRBV30 and TRBJ1-1, with TRBD1 matching 7 bases. With V trimmed by 7 bases and J by 4 bases, 12 bases remained unmatched. Germline CDR1 and CDR2: GTSNPN and SVGIG (reference sequence). This CDR3 comprises 14 residues. As DNA, the CDR3 is TGTGCCTCAATACGTCACAGGGGAGGCACTGAAGCTTTCTTT. This codes for CASIRHRGGTEAFF.

This clonotype was picked up many times. The chain links TRBV5-6 to TRBJ1-2; tentatively, D is TRBD1 (5 bases). From germline, CDR1 is SGHDT and CDR2 YYEEEE. The V and J ends lost 4 bases and 4 bases respectively, with 11 bases between them. The length of the CDR3 is 13 residues. The CDR3 spells CASSPGVLYGYTF. DNA of the CDR3: TGTGCCAGCAGCCCGGGGGTCCTCTATGGCTACACCTTC. The entire variable domain, with the rest obtained from reference TRBV5-6 and TRBJ1-2, is as follows: DAGVTQSPTHLIKTRGQQVTLRCSPKSGHDTVSWYQQALGQGPQFIFQYYEEEERQRGNFPDRFSGHQFPNYSSELNVNALLLGDSALYLCASSPGVLYGYTFGSGTRLTVV.

This clonotype was picked up many times. The gene calls are TRBV28 and TRBJ2-5; the D gene is possibly TRBD2 (7 bases). The V end lost 8 bases, the J end lost 5 bases, and 12 bases lay between the germline ends. This CDR3 region has 12 residues. CDR1 and CDR2 (germline): MDHEN, SYDVKM. CDR3 DNA sequence: TGTGCCAGCGGGGGGGGCCGGGAGACCCAGTACTTC. It specifies CASGGGRETQYF.

For this clonotype: A much larger clone differs from this one at a single base, so this may be a read error. The V gene is TRBV12-3 or TRBV12-4, the J gene TRBJ2-1; the D is unclear. CDR3 size: 14 residues. The CDR3 nucleotides read TGTGCCGGCAGTTCCCTTAGGCCTCTTCGAGAGCAGTTCTTC. Amino acids: CAGSSLRPLREQFF.

The sample holds a few counts of this clonotype. The chain is built from TRBV6-1 and TRBJ1-4, with D perhaps matching TRBD1 (5 bases). This CDR3 contains 13 residues. From germline, CDR1 is MNHNS and CDR2 SASEGT. V lost 8 bases, J lost 0 bases, and 7 bases lay in between. CDR3 in DNA: TGTGCCAGCTTGGGACCAACTAATGAAAAACTGTTTTTT. Residues: CASLGPTNEKLFF.

This sequence joins TRBV14 and TRBJ2-3; TRBD2 might be the D (6 bases). Germline V gene sequence: CDR1 SGHDN, CDR2 FVKESK. V lost 0 bases to trimming and J lost 3 bases, with 13 bases between them. This CDR3 contains 16 residues. The CDR3: CASSQDWSGVTDTQYF. DNA for the CDR3: TGTGCCAGCAGCCAAGATTGGTCGGGAGTAACAGATACGCAGTATTTT. Complete variable domain (other parts from reference TRBV14 and TRBJ2-3): EAGVTQFPSHSVIEKGQTVTLRCDPISGHDNLYWYRRVMGKEIKFLLHFVKESKQDESGMPNNRFLAERTGGTYSTLKVQPAELEDSGVYFCASSQDWSGVTDTQYFGPGTRLTVL.

The rearrangement links TRBV3-1 to TRBJ2-2; 7 nucleotides align to TRBD2. V was pared by 7 bases and J by 2 bases, with 4 bases of the junction left unmatched. The CDR3 is 14 residues long. Germline V gene data show CDR1 as LGHDT and CDR2 as YNNKEL (reference sequence). The chain's CDR3 is CASKLAVNTGELFF. In DNA form, the CDR3 reads TGTGCCAGCAAGCTAGCGGTTAACACCGGGGAGCTGTTTTTT.

This clonotype showed up many times. V and J are TRBV12-3 or TRBV12-4 and TRBJ1-1, with a weak D call TRBD1 (5 bases). Trimming removed 3 bases at V and 3 bases at J, with 8 bases between. This CDR3 spans 13 amino acids. CDR3 DNA: TGTGCCAGCAGTTTTGGCAGGGACACTGAAGCTTTCTTT. Its protein product is CASSFGRDTEAFF.

This clonotype was seen only a few times. The rearrangement joins TRBV5-1 to TRBJ1-4, with D maybe TRBD1 (6 bases). The CDR3 spans 14 residues. V shed 4 bases and J shed 5 bases, with 12 bases lying between them. Germline V gene sequence: CDR1 SGHRS, CDR2 YFSETQ. The CDR3 coding sequence is TGCGCCAGCAGCAGGGGGTCCCAAAATGAAAAACTGTTTTTT. Encoded protein: CASSRGSQNEKLFF.

This chain links TRBV11-2 with TRBJ1-1; 7 nucleotides line up with TRBD1. V lost 5 bases and J lost 7; bases outside the gene matches: 7. This CDR3 contains 13 residues. Looked up from germline, CDR1 is SGHAT and CDR2 is FQNNGV. The CDR3 sequence is CASSEDRASEAFF. The CDR3 DNA reads as TGTGCCAGCAGCGAAGACAGGGCTAGTGAAGCTTTCTTT.

The rearrangement joins TRBV5-1 to TRBJ1-1, with D maybe TRBD1 (6 bases). CDR1 and CDR2 from the germline V gene are SGHRS and YFSETQ. The CDR3 has 15 residues. V gave up 4 bases and J gave up 3 bases, with 16 bases separating them. CDR3: CASSLDGTRDTEAFF. For the CDR3, the DNA is TGCGCCAGCAGCCTTGACGGGACAAGGGACACTGAAGCTTTCTTT.

This clonotype was counted a few times. This chain connects TRBV9 to TRBJ2-1, with a weak D call TRBD2 (6 bases). Per germline, CDR1 SGDLS and CDR2 YYNGEE. CDR3 length: 17 amino acids. The V end was cut by 3 bases, the J end by 7 bases, with 23 bases between. The CDR3 spells CASSAPRTGTGQNEQFF. CDR3 sequence (DNA): TGTGCCAGCAGCGCACCCCGAACCGGGACTGGCCAAAATGAGCAGTTCTTC.

This clonotype was recorded a few times. The gene calls are TRBV5-1 and TRBJ2-3; 9 bases fit TRBD1. The V gene end was trimmed by 0 bases and the J gene end by 1 base; junction bases not matched to a gene: 3. CDR1 and CDR2 (germline): SGHRS, YFSETQ. The CDR3 spans 16 residues. In DNA form, the CDR3 reads TGCGCCAGCAGCTTGGCCAGGACAGGGGGCACAGATACGCAGTATTTT. It specifies CASSLARTGGTDTQYF.

This clonotype was found a few times. The gene calls are TRBV5-6 and TRBJ2-1; unclear D gene. Trimming removed 0 bases from V and 0 bases from J, with 13 bases in between. Looked up from germline, CDR1 is SGHDT and CDR2 is YYEEEE. The CDR3 runs 17 residues. Written as DNA, the CDR3 is TGTGCCAGCAGCTTGGGGTCAGTGACTTTCTCCTACAATGAGCAGTTCTTC. Protein sequence: CASSLGSVTFSYNEQFF.

This chain connects TRBV24-1 to TRBJ1-5; maybe TRBD1 (5 bases). Trimming stripped 3 bases from V and 7 bases from J, with 12 bases between. CDR1 is KGHDR, CDR2 SFDVKD, per germline. The CDR3 sequence is 14 residues long. CDR3 protein: CATSDNSRVQPQHF. For the CDR3, the DNA is TGTGCCACCAGTGATAATTCCAGGGTCCAGCCCCAGCATTTT.

This clonotype turned up a few times. The gene calls are TRBV7-9 and TRBJ2-2; D possibly uses TRBD1 or TRBD2 (5 bases each). Trimming shortened V by 11 bases and J by 1 base, and 11 bases separated the two germline ends. The V gene's germline CDR1 is SEHNR and CDR2 FQNEAQ (reference sequence). The CDR3 sequence is 13 residues long. The chain's CDR3 is CARGERNTGELFF. CDR3 nucleotide sequence: TGTGCCCGAGGGGAGAGGAACACCGGGGAGCTGTTTTTT.

Ten or more counts support this clonotype. The chain combines TRBV30 with TRBJ1-2; perhaps TRBD1 as D (5 bases). Trimming removed 0 bases from V and 2 bases from J, with 13 bases in between. This CDR3 region has 15 residues. Germline-derived CDR1 and CDR2 are GTSNPN and SVGIG (reference sequence). The CDR3 loop reads CAWSVSQGSNYGYTF. The CDR3 bases are TGTGCCTGGAGTGTATCCCAGGGATCAAACTATGGCTACACCTTC.

This clonotype has at least ten counts. The rearrangement uses TRBV5-1 and TRBJ2-5; D is ambiguous. The germline V gene has CDR1 SGHRS and CDR2 YFSETQ. V was pared by 0 bases and J by 5 bases, with 8 bases between. The CDR3 spans 13 residues. The chain's CDR3 is CASSLVQSETQYF. CDR3 coding DNA: TGCGCCAGCAGCTTGGTGCAATCCGAGACCCAGTACTTC.

This chain uses TRBV11-2 with TRBJ2-1; 10 bases are shared with TRBD2. The germline gives CDR1 SGHAT, CDR2 FQNNGV. V was pared by 5 bases and J by 4 bases, with 8 bases of the junction left unmatched. The CDR3 runs 16 residues. Here the CDR3 DNA reads TGTGCCAGCAGCCCATTCGGGACTAGCGCTTACAATGAGCAGTTCTTC. As protein: CASSPFGTSAYNEQFF.